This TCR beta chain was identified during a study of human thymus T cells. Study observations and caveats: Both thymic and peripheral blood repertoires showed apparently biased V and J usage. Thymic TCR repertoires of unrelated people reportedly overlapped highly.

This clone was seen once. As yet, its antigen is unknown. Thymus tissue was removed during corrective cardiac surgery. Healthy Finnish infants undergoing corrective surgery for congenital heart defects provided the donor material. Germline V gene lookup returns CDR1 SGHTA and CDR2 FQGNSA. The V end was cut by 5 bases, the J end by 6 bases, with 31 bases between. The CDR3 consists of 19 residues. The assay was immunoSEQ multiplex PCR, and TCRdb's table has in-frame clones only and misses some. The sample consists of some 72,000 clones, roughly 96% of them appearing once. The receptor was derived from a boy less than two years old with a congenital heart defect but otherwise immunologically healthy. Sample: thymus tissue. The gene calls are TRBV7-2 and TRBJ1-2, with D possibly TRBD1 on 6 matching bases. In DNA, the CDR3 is TGTGCCAGCAGCCTGGGAGATCCGGGACACAAGGTGGATGGTAATGGCTACACCTTC. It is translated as CASSLGDPGHKVDGNGYTF.